This TCR beta chain was profiled in a study of cytomegalovirus exposure and HLA in healthy donors. The PCR ran on 60 Vbeta and 13 Jbeta primers. This table comes from immunoSEQ multiplex PCR, and its TCRdb copy is limited to in-frame clones, with some not included. The table records about 120,000 clones, around 74% of them present only once. This clone was detected only once. Its matching antigen is unknown. CDR1 and CDR2 (germline): MNHNS, SASEGT. The CDR3 contains 15 residues. V lost 5 bases, J lost 2 bases, and 15 bases lay in between. General study findings and limits: Solely CMV serostatus was available to characterize immune exposure.

This TCR derives from a man aged 55 to 70 in good health and CMV-seropositive. The chain carries TRBV6-1 and TRBJ1-1; D is possibly TRBD1 (5 bases). The sequencing input was PBMCs. The CDR3 coding sequence is TGTGCCAGCAGTATCATCCCAGGGAAAAACACTGAAGCTTTCTTT. Translating it yields CASSIIPGKNTEAFF.